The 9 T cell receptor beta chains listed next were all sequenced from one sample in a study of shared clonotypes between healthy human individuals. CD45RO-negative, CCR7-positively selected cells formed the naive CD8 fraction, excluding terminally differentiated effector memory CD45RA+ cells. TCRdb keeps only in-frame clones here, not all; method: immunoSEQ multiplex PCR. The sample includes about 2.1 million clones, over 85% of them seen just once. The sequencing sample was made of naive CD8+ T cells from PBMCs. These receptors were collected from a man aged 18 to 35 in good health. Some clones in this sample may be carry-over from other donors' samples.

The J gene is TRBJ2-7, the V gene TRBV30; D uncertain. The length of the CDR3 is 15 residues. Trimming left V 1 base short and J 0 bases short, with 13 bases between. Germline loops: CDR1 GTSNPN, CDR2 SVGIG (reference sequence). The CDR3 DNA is TGTGCCTGGAGTGCGGAAGGCCGGAGCTCCTACGAGCAGTACTTC. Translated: CAWSAEGRSSYEQYF.

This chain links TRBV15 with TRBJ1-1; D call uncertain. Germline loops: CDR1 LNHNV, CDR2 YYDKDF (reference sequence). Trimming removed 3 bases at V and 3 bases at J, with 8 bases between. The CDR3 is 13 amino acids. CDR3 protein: CATSSQDYTEAFF. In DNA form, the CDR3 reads TGTGCCACCAGCAGCCAGGACTACACTGAAGCTTTCTTT.

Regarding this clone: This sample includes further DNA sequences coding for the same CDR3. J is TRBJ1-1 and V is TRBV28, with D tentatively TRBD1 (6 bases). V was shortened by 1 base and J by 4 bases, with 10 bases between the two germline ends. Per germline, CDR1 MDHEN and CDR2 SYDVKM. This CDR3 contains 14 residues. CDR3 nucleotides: TGTGCCAGCAGTTTATCACTAGGGGGCACTGAAGCTTTCTTT. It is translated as CASSLSLGGTEAFF.

CDR3 loop: CASSGPGQGGYGYTF. The CDR3 DNA is TGTGCCAGCAGTGGACCGGGACAGGGGGGCTATGGCTACACCTTC. The rearrangement joins TRBV6-1 to TRBJ1-2; TRBD1 matches at 11 bases. V gave up 4 bases and J gave up 4 bases; unmatched junction bases: 5. The germline gives CDR1 MNHNS, CDR2 SASEGT. This CDR3 contains 15 residues.

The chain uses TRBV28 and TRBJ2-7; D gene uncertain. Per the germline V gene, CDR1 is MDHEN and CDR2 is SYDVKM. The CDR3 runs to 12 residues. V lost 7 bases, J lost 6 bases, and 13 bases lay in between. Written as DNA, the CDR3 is TGTGCCAGCACCGATACCTTGGGCGAGCAGTACTTC. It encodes CASTDTLGEQYF.

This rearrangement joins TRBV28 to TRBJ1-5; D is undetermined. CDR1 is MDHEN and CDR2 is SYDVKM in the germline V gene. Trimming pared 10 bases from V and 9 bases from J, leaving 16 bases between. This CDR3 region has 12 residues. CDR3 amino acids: CATATRRGPQHF. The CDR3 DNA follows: TGTGCCACCGCCACCCGACGGGGGCCCCAGCATTTT.

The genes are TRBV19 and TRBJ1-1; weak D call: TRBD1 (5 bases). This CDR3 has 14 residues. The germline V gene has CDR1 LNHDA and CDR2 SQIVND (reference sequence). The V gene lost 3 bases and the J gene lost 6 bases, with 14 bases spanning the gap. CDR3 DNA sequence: TGTGCCAGTAGTATCGCATCTTGGGGGGCTGAAGCTTTCTTT. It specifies CASSIASWGAEAFF.

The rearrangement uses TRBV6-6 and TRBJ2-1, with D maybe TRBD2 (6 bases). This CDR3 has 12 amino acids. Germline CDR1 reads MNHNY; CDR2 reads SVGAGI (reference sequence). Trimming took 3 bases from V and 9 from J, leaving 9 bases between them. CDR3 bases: TGTGCCAGCAGTTATTGGAGGGGTGAGCAGTTCTTC. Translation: CASSYWRGEQFF.

CDR3 amino acids: CASSLQAGHGYTF. For the CDR3, the DNA is TGTGCCAGCAGTTTACAGGCAGGGCATGGCTACACCTTC. This chain joins TRBV27 and TRBJ1-2; D perhaps matches TRBD1 (5 bases). The CDR3 is 13 residues long. Per germline, CDR1 MNHEY and CDR2 SMNVEV (reference sequence). Trimming shortened V by 2 bases and J by 6 bases, and 10 bases separated the two germline ends.